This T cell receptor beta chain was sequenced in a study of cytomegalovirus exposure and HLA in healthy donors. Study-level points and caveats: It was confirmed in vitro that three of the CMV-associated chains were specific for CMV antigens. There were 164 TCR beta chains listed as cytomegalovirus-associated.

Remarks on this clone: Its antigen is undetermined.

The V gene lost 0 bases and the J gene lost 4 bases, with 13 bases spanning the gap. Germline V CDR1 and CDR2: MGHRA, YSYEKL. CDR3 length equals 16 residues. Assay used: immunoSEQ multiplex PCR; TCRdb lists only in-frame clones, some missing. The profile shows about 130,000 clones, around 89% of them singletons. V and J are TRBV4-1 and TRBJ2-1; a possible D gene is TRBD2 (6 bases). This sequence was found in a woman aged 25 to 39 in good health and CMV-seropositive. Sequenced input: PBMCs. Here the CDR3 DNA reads TGCGCCAGCAGCCAAGAGGGAGGCAGACTTTACAATGAGCAGTTCTTC. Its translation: CASSQEGGRLYNEQFF.